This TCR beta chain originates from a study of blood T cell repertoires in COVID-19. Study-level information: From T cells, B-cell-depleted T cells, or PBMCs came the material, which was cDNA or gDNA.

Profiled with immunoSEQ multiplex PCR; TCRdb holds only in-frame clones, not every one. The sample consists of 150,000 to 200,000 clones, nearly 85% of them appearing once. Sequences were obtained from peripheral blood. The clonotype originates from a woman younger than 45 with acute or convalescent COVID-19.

The CDR3 bases are TGTGCCAGCAGCCCCTTAGGCAGGGGCGTTTTTAATGAAAAACTGTTTTTT. Translating it yields CASSPLGRGVFNEKLFF. The chain joins TRBV5-8 to TRBJ1-4, with D possibly matching TRBD1 (6 bases). Germline-derived CDR1 and CDR2 are SGHTS and YDEGEE. This CDR3 is 17 amino acids long. With 4 bases removed from V and 4 bases from J, the gap between germline ends came to 20 bases.